Listed below are T cell receptor beta chains from one sample, sequenced in a study of metastatic and nonmetastatic thyroid tumors. TCRdb re-called clones from the PCR reads using MiXCR. The top ten hold 10% to 13% of the sample, which has about 31,000 clones, 15% to 20% seen once. Material: blood. These receptor sequences come from a female donor with papillary thyroid cancer or a benign thyroid nodule (not recorded which). Some clones in this sample may be carry-over from other donors' samples. The CDR3 runs from the conserved cysteine through the conserved F or W. D genes are given only for firm matches. Clone size, where shown, is once, few, many, or a class for clones that have expanded.

size,J,length,V,D,DNA,CDR3
NA,TRBJ2-7,15,TRBV4-1,NA,TGCGCCAGCAGCCAAGATGCCAGGGTTCGCTACGAGCAGTACTTC,CASSQDARVRYEQYF
medium-sized,TRBJ2-3,14,TRBV6-1,TRBD2,TGTGCCAGCAGTGAAGCGGGAGGGCCTATGGCGCAGTATTTT,CASSEAGGPMAQYF
many,TRBJ2-7,14,TRBV19,NA,TGTGCCAGTAGTTTTCAGGCGGGTTCCTACGAGCAGTACTTC,CASSFQAGSYEQYF
many,TRBJ2-3,15,TRBV6-1,TRBD1,TGTGCCAGCAGTGGGACAGGGCACTTTACAGATACGCAGTATTTT,CASSGTGHFTDTQYF
many,TRBJ2-1,14,TRBV29-1,TRBD1,TGCAGCGTTGGGTACAGGGGTTCTCGCAATGAGCAGTTCTTC,CSVGYRGSRNEQFF
many,TRBJ1-6,15,TRBV9,TRBD1,TGTGCCAGCAGCAACCGGGACAGTCCTAATTCACCCCTCCACTTT,CASSNRDSPNSPLHF
many,TRBJ1-6,15,TRBV20-1,NA,TGCAGTGCTAGGGACCCACTCTCCTATAATTCACCCCTCCACTTT,CSARDPLSYNSPLHF
medium-sized,TRBJ1-6,13,TRBV3-1,NA,TGTGCCAGCAGCTTTCAGACAGGAACCCCCCTCCACTTT,CASSFQTGTPLHF
many,TRBJ1-2,12,TRBV3-1,NA,TGTGCCAGCAGCTTCCACAGGGCTGGCTACACCTTC,CASSFHRAGYTF
many,TRBJ1-1,15,TRBV25-1,NA,TGTGCCAGCAGTGAATATGGGGATTCGAACACTGAAGCTTTCTTT,CASSEYGDSNTEAFF
many,TRBJ1-4,11,TRBV12-3/TRBV12-4,NA,TGTGCCAGCAGTTACGGAGAAAAACTGTTTTTT,CASSYGEKLFF
few,TRBJ2-2,12,TRBV28,NA,TGTGCCAGCAGGGTGAACACCGGGGAGCTGTTTTTT,CASRVNTGELFF
few,TRBJ2-3,16,TRBV6-2/TRBV6-3,TRBD2,TGTGCCAGCAGCTACTCGTGGCGGGAGTTCCCAGATAGGCAGTATTTT,CASSYSWREFPDRQYF
many,TRBJ1-4,12,TRBV19,NA,TGTGCCAGTGGGGACGGAAATGAAAAACTGTTTTTT,CASGDGNEKLFF
NA,TRBJ1-1,16,TRBV20-1,NA,TGCAGTGCTAGTAGAGTACACGAGGAGTGGTTCACTGAAGCTTTCTTT,CSASRVHEEWFTEAFF
NA,TRBJ2-1,16,TRBV6-4,NA,TGTGCCAGCAGTGGCTATATCGGGTCCTCACGGAATGAGCAGTTCTTC,CASSGYIGSSRNEQFF
medium-sized,TRBJ2-2,11,TRBV12-3/TRBV12-4,NA,TGTGCCAGCAGTCCCGGCGGGGAGCTGTTTTTT,CASSPGGELFF
medium-sized,TRBJ1-5,12,TRBV28,NA,TGTGCCAGCAGTTTGCGGGGACAGCCCCAGCATTTT,CASSLRGQPQHF
NA,TRBJ2-1,14,TRBV11-2,NA,TGTGCCAGCATCTTCGGGGGTACCTACAATGATCAGTTCTTC,CASIFGGTYNDQFF
many,TRBJ2-3,12,TRBV19,NA,TGTGCAGAGGCGGGGTGGGCAGATACGCAGTATTTT,CAEAGWADTQYF
NA,TRBJ1-1,13,TRBV20-1,NA,TGCAGTGTCACTCCCTCGGCGAACACTGAAGCTTTCTTT,CSVTPSANTEAFF
many,TRBJ1-2,17,TRBV4-1,NA,TGCGCCAGCAGCCAAGACGGCGGGGGGGCGCGGGGATATGGCTACACCTTC,CASSQDGGGARGYGYTF
many,TRBJ2-7,15,TRBV3-1,TRBD2,TGTGCCAGCAGCCAAGATGCGGGAGGGCCCCGCGAGCAGTACTTC,CASSQDAGGPREQYF
medium-sized,TRBJ2-7,12,TRBV2,NA,TGTGCCAGCAGTGAACAAACCTACGAGCAGTACTTC,CASSEQTYEQYF
medium-sized,TRBJ1-6,16,TRBV27,NA,TGTGCCAGCAGTTCCGCCCCCAGGGCGGGTAATTCACCCCTCCACTTT,CASSSAPRAGNSPLHF
many,TRBJ1-1,14,TRBV28,TRBD1,TGTGCCAGCAGTTCGTACAGGGGTGCCACTGAAGCTTTCTTT,CASSSYRGATEAFF
many,TRBJ2-7,15,TRBV4-1,NA,TGCGCCAGCAGCAAACAGGATGAACAGTCCTACGAGCAGTACTTC,CASSKQDEQSYEQYF
many,TRBJ1-5,15,TRBV19,NA,TGTGCCAGTAGAGGGATCCCTAGGACGGGGCAGCCCCAGCATTTT,CASRGIPRTGQPQHF
many,TRBJ2-7,15,TRBV6-1,TRBD1,TGTGCCAGCACCCCCATGGGGACAGGGTCCTACGAGCGGTACTTC,CASTPMGTGSYERYF
many,TRBJ2-5,19,TRBV20-1,TRBD1,TGCAGTGCTAGAGATCAAAACAGGGGCCTAACGGGAAACCAAGAGACCCAGTACTTC,CSARDQNRGLTGNQETQYF
NA,TRBJ1-2,16,TRBV9,NA,TGTGCCAGCAGCGTAGAGCCCATCAGCGTCCTCTGGGTCTACACCTTC,CASSVEPISVLWVYTF
many,TRBJ1-1,14,TRBV19,NA,TGTGCCAGTAGTATTTGGGAGCAGTACACTGAAGCTTTCTTT,CASSIWEQYTEAFF
many,TRBJ1-2,15,TRBV7-9,NA,TGTGCCAGCAGCCCCACCGGGGGTGGTAGGTATGGCTACACCTTC,CASSPTGGGRYGYTF